The source of this TCR beta chain is a study of CD8 T cells in Susac syndrome. V dropped 6 bases and J dropped 5 bases, with 16 bases sitting between them. This CDR3 has 14 residues. Bulk CD8+ and CD4+ cells came from magnetic negative isolation; CD8+ TEMRA by FACS. RNA in amounts of roughly 0.45 to 1 ug was reverse transcribed with random hexamers. MiXCR was run by TCRdb on the immunoSEQ multiplex PCR reads, yielding one entry per CDR3 protein. The data hold approximately 180,000 distinct CDR3 sequences, with roughly 90% observed a single time. The specimen sequenced was CD4+ T cells from PBMCs. The receptor's source is a human donor with Susac syndrome. This chain uses TRBV12-3 or TRBV12-4 with TRBJ1-2, with D perhaps TRBD1 (6 bases). CDR3 in amino acids: CASSLAGVWYGYTF. DNA of the CDR3: TGTGCCAGCAGCCTGGCAGGGGTTTGGTATGGCTACACCTTC.